What follows are 26 T cell receptor beta chains derived from one specimen sequenced in a study of OX40 agonist ivuxolimab in advanced cancers. Generated by immunoSEQ multiplex PCR, the TCRdb table keeps only in-frame clones and is missing some. The sample has approximately 80,000 clones, approximately 90% seen once; the top ten hold more than 0.35%. The input for sequencing was CD4+ or CD8+ T cells sorted from blood, taken in a trial of the OX40 agonist ivuxolimab. These receptor sequences come from an adult with an advanced solid tumor such as melanoma, head and neck, liver or kidney cancer.

The V and J genes are TRBV5-1 and TRBJ2-1; maybe TRBD1 (6 bases). This CDR3 is built from 15 residues. V dropped 2 bases and J dropped 8 bases, with 17 bases sitting between them. CDR1 and CDR2 (germline): SGHRS, YFSETQ. CDR3 sequence reads: CASSFPQTQGDEQFF. CDR3 bases: TGCGCCAGCAGCTTTCCCCAAACACAGGGCGATGAGCAGTTCTTC.

The chain is built from TRBV7-2 and TRBJ2-1, with 11 bases lining up with TRBD2. From germline, CDR1 is SGHTA and CDR2 FQGNSA. The CDR3 runs 15 residues. The V gene end was trimmed by 5 bases and the J gene end by 9 bases; junction bases not matched to a gene: 9. CDR3 region: CASSQTISGRGEQFF. The CDR3 DNA follows: TGTGCCAGCAGCCAGACAATTAGCGGGAGGGGTGAGCAGTTCTTC. Full variable domain (outside the CDR3, taken from reference TRBV7-2 and TRBJ2-1): GAGVSQSPSNKVTEKGKDVELRCDPISGHTALYWYRQSLGQGLEFLIYFQGNSAPDKSGLPSDRFSAERTGGSVSTLTIQRTQQEDSAVYLCASSQTISGRGEQFFGPGTRLTVL.

The chain employs TRBV7-2 and TRBJ2-2; the D gene could be TRBD1 or TRBD2 (5 bases each). V shed 1 base and J shed 4 bases, with 16 bases lying between them. CDR1 and CDR2 (germline): SGHTA, FQGNSA. The CDR3 spans 17 residues. The CDR3 reads CASSLERGIVATGELFF. The CDR3 DNA is TGTGCCAGCAGCTTAGAGAGGGGCATCGTCGCCACCGGGGAGCTGTTTTTT.

This chain links TRBV2 with TRBJ2-3, with TRBD2 matching over 11 bases. With V trimmed by 4 bases and J by 5 bases, 5 bases remained unmatched. This CDR3 region has 15 residues. Per the germline V gene, CDR1 is SNHLY and CDR2 is FYNNEI. CDR3 DNA sequence: TGTGCCAGCAGTGGTGCTAGCGGGAGGATAGATACGCAGTATTTT. Residues: CASSGASGRIDTQYF.

The J gene is TRBJ2-3, the V gene TRBV4-1, with D possibly matching TRBD2 (6 bases). Trimming cost V 3 bases and J 0 bases, with 13 bases left between them. In germline, CDR1 is MGHRA, CDR2 YSYEKL. The CDR3 is made up of 16 amino acids. The DNA for the CDR3 is TGCGCCAGCAGCCACCCAATAGCGGCTAGCACAGATACGCAGTATTTT. It translates to CASSHPIAASTDTQYF.

To note about this clone: The same CDR3 can be traced to other DNA sequences in this sample. The chain links TRBV18 to TRBJ2-1; 7 nucleotides agree with TRBD1. V trimming: 3 bases; J trimming: 0 bases; junction bases outside the gene matches: 2. Germline values: CDR1 KGHSH, CDR2 LQKENI. CDR3 length: 15 residues. The CDR3 here is CASSPDRASYNEQFF. CDR3 in DNA: TGTGCCAGCTCACCTGACAGGGCCTCCTACAATGAGCAGTTCTTC. The full variable domain, its missing parts supplied by reference TRBV18 and TRBJ2-1, is NAGVMQNPRHLVRRRGQEARLRCSPMKGHSHVYWYRQLPEEGLKFMVYLQKENIIDESGMPKERFSAEFPKEGPSILRIQQVVRGDSAAYFCASSPDRASYNEQFFGPGTRLTVL.

The CDR3 protein is CASSPQQGEDYEQYF. The CDR3 nucleotides read TGTGCCAGCTCACCCCAACAGGGGGAGGATTACGAGCAGTACTTC. This chain joins TRBV18 and TRBJ2-7; TRBD1 agrees at 8 bases. Per germline, CDR1 KGHSH and CDR2 LQKENI. The V segment lost 3 bases and the J segment 4 bases; nucleotides outside the gene matches: 8. CDR3 length equals 15 residues.

This clone was recorded once. Here the CDR3 DNA reads TGTGCCAGCAGCTTAGCGTCGGGTCTAGCGGGGGGCCTACAGTTCTTC. Amino acid sequence: CASSLASGLAGGLQFF. The chain employs TRBV7-2 and TRBJ2-1; 11 bases are shared with TRBD2. This CDR3 is 16 amino acids long. The germline V gene has CDR1 SGHTA and CDR2 FQGNSA. The J segment lost 13 bases and the V segment lost 0 bases, leaving 11 bases of the junction unmatched. The full variable domain, completed using reference TRBV7-2 and TRBJ2-1, is GAGVSQSPSNKVTEKGKDVELRCDPISGHTALYWYRQSLGQGLEFLIYFQGNSAPDKSGLPSDRFSAERTGGSVSTLTIQRTQQEDSAVYLCASSLASGLAGGLQFFGPGTRLTVL.

The rearrangement links TRBV15 to TRBJ1-2, with D possibly being TRBD1 (6 bases). The CDR3 covers 15 residues. Trimming took 0 bases from V and 2 from J, leaving 10 bases between them. The germline gives CDR1 LNHNV, CDR2 YYDKDF (reference sequence). The CDR3 spells CATSRDLGGNYGYTF. DNA for the CDR3: TGTGCCACCAGCAGAGATCTAGGGGGGAACTATGGCTACACCTTC.

The chain combines TRBV7-2 with TRBJ1-6; D call uncertain. The V gene lost 6 bases and the J gene lost 7 bases, with 13 bases spanning the gap. CDR1 SGHTA and CDR2 FQGNSA come from the germline V gene. This CDR3 has 14 residues. Here the CDR3 reads CASRPDGWNSPLHF. CDR3 nucleotide sequence: TGTGCCAGCAGGCCAGACGGCTGGAATTCACCCCTCCACTTT.

The sample holds a few counts of this clone. The chain employs TRBV7-9 and TRBJ1-2; D gene unclear. CDR1 and CDR2 (germline): SEHNR, FQNEAQ (reference sequence). Trimming took 3 bases from V and 7 from J, leaving 12 bases between them. The CDR3 is 13 amino acids. The chain's CDR3 is CASSLSDLGGYTF. CDR3 bases: TGTGCCAGCAGCTTGTCTGATCTAGGTGGCTACACCTTC.

This chain links TRBV7-8 with TRBJ2-1, with D hard to call. V was shortened by 5 bases and J by 4 bases, with 15 bases between the two germline ends. The CDR3 loop spans 15 amino acids. Germline CDR1 is SGHVS and CDR2 is FQNEAQ. The CDR3 is CASSPEHLTYNEQFF. In DNA, the CDR3 is TGTGCCAGCAGCCCTGAACACCTGACTTACAATGAGCAGTTCTTC. Filled out from reference TRBV7-8 and TRBJ2-1, the complete variable domain reads GAGVSQSPRYKVAKRGQDVALRCDPISGHVSLFWYQQALGQGPEFLTYFQNEAQLDKSGLPSDRFFAERPEGSVSTLKIQRTQQEDSAVYLCASSPEHLTYNEQFFGPGTRLTVL.

The chain uses TRBV2 and TRBJ2-4; no clear D. CDR3 length equals 14 residues. Trimming pared 1 base from V and 2 bases from J, leaving 6 bases between. Germline assignment: CDR1 SNHLY and CDR2 FYNNEI. The CDR3 region has the DNA TGTGCCAGCAGTGAAGTGAGTTCCAAAAACATTCAGTACTTC. Translating gives CASSEVSSKNIQYF.

The J gene is TRBJ1-1, the V gene TRBV5-4, with D maybe TRBD1 (6 bases). With 4 bases removed from V and 8 bases from J, the gap between germline ends came to 15 bases. The germline V gene encodes CDR1 SGHNT and CDR2 YYREEE (reference sequence). The CDR3 covers 13 residues. The CDR3, as DNA: TGTGCCAGCAGCCTACAAGGGGGGACGGAAGCTTTCTTT. Translated, it gives CASSLQGGTEAFF.

The V gene is TRBV10-3, the J gene TRBJ2-2; D unclear. This CDR3 is built from 11 residues. V gave up 3 bases and J gave up 6 bases, with 2 bases separating them. Looked up from germline, CDR1 is ENHRY and CDR2 is SYGVKD. The chain's CDR3 is CAISDAGELFF. In nucleotides, the CDR3 is TGTGCCATCAGTGATGCCGGGGAGCTGTTTTTT.

The chain links TRBV19 to TRBJ1-2; TRBD1 is a possible D gene (6 bases). Germline V CDR1 and CDR2: LNHDA, SQIVND (reference sequence). Trimming cost V 4 bases and J 4 bases, with 22 bases left between them. The CDR3 consists of 17 residues. The CDR3 DNA reads TGTGCCAGTAGTACCAAAGCCCTAGGGGGAGAGAGCTATGGCTACACCTTC. Its protein product is CASSTKALGGESYGYTF.

The rearrangement uses TRBV5-4 and TRBJ2-1; TRBD2 might be the D (6 bases). Germline V CDR1 and CDR2: SGHNT, YYREEE (reference sequence). The CDR3 is made up of 14 amino acids. With 4 bases removed from V and 4 bases from J, the gap between germline ends came to 12 bases. This chain's CDR3 is CASSAVSGYNEQFF. The CDR3 DNA reads as TGTGCCAGCAGCGCTGTTAGCGGATACAATGAGCAGTTCTTC.

The J gene is TRBJ1-3, the V gene TRBV19, with D hard to call. Trimming took off 5 bases at V and 1 base at J, with 12 bases between the two ends. This CDR3 is built from 15 residues. Germline lookup yields CDR1 LNHDA and CDR2 SQIVND (reference sequence). The CDR3 coding sequence is TGTGCCAGTAGTGCCCTAACAAATTCTGGAAACACCATATATTTT. Protein sequence: CASSALTNSGNTIYF.

The rearrangement links TRBV5-1 to TRBJ2-3; 9 nucleotides line up with TRBD2. This CDR3 contains 19 residues. In germline, CDR1 is SGHRS, CDR2 YFSETQ. The V segment lost 4 bases and the J segment 3 bases; nucleotides outside the gene matches: 18. CDR3 region: CASSPSDRSGGLTTDTQYF. CDR3 DNA sequence: TGCGCCAGCAGCCCGAGCGACAGGAGCGGGGGGTTAACTACAGATACGCAGTATTTT.

This chain uses TRBV28 with TRBJ1-3, with 9 bases identical to TRBD1. The germline V gene encodes CDR1 MDHEN and CDR2 SYDVKM. This CDR3 is 17 amino acids long. V shed 5 bases, J shed 3 bases, and the junction held 11 bases outside the gene matches. The CDR3, as DNA: TGTGCCAGCAGTCCGTGGACAGGGGCAGGGGTTGGAAACACCATATATTTT. Its translation: CASSPWTGAGVGNTIYF.

The gene calls are TRBV5-1 and TRBJ1-5; D unclear. CDR3 length equals 14 residues. CDR1 SGHRS and CDR2 YFSETQ come from the germline V gene. Between the trimmed V and J ends, which lost 0 bases and 4 bases, there was a span of 8 bases. The CDR3 nucleotides are TGCGCCAGCAGCTTGGATTCGGGTAATCAGCCCCAGCATTTT. It codes for CASSLDSGNQPQHF.

The CDR3 coding sequence is TGCGCCAGCAGCTCCCCCTCGGGGGACACTGAAGCTTTCTTT. It encodes CASSSPSGDTEAFF. This chain links TRBV5-1 with TRBJ1-1; a possible D gene is TRBD1 (5 bases). From germline, CDR1 is SGHRS and CDR2 YFSETQ. The CDR3 extends over 14 amino acids. The V gene lost 3 bases and the J gene lost 3 bases, with 12 bases spanning the gap.

This chain connects TRBV2 to TRBJ2-2, with D unclear. Germline loops: CDR1 SNHLY, CDR2 FYNNEI. There are 13 residues in the CDR3. V lost 6 bases to trimming and J lost 4 bases, with 9 bases between them. CDR3 DNA: TGTGCCAGCAGAGAGTACAGCACCGGGGAGCTGTTTTTT. Amino acid sequence: CASREYSTGELFF.

The chain joins TRBV5-4 to TRBJ2-1; 12 nucleotides align to TRBD2. CDR3 length equals 14 residues. The V and J ends lost 4 bases and 7 bases, in that order; junction bases with no gene match: 3. Germline CDR1 SGHNT, CDR2 YYREEE (reference sequence). The CDR3 loop reads CASSPGLAGNEQFF. In DNA, the CDR3 is TGTGCCAGCAGCCCCGGACTAGCGGGGAATGAGCAGTTCTTC.

The chain recombines TRBV10-3 with TRBJ2-7; 9 nucleotides agree with TRBD2. Germline-derived CDR1 and CDR2 are ENHRY and SYGVKD. The length of the CDR3 is 15 residues. V lost 5 bases and J lost 0; bases outside the gene matches: 5. The CDR3, as DNA: TGTGCCATCAGTAGCGGGGGGACTACCTCCTACGAGCAGTACTTC. Residues: CAISSGGTTSYEQYF.

The chain links TRBV6-1 to TRBJ1-1; D gene uncertain. V was trimmed by 8 bases and J by 0 bases, leaving 13 bases between them. The germline gives CDR1 MNHNS, CDR2 SASEGT. The CDR3 spans 14 residues. CDR3 sequence (DNA): TGTGCCAGCCGGGCCGGAGGGATGAACACTGAAGCTTTCTTT. It yields the protein CASRAGGMNTEAFF.